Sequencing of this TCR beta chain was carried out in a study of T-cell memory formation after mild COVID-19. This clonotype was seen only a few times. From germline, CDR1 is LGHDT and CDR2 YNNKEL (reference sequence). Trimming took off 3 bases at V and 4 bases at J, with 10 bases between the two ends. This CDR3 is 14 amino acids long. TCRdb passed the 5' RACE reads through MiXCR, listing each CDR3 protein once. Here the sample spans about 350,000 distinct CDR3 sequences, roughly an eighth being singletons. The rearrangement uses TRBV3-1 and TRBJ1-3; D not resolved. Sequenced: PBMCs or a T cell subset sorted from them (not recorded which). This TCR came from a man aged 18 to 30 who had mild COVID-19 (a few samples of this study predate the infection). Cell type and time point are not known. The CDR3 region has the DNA TGTGCCAGCAGCCAGACGACGGGCGGAAACACCATATATTTT. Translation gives CASSQTTGGNTIYF.